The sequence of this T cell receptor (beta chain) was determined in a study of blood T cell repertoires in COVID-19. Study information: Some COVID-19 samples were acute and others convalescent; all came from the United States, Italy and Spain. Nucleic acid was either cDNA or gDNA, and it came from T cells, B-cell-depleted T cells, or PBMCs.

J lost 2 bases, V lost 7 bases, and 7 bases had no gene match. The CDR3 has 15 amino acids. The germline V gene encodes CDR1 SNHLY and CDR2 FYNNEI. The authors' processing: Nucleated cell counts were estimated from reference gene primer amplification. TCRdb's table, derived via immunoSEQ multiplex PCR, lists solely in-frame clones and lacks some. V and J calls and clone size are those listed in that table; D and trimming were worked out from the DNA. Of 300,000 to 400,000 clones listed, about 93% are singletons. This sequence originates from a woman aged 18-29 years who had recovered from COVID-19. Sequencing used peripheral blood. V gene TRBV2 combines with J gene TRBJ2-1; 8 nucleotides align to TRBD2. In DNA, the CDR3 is TGTGCCAGCACTTTGGCACTAGCGGCCTACAATGAGCAGTTCTTC. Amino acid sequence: CASTLALAAYNEQFF.